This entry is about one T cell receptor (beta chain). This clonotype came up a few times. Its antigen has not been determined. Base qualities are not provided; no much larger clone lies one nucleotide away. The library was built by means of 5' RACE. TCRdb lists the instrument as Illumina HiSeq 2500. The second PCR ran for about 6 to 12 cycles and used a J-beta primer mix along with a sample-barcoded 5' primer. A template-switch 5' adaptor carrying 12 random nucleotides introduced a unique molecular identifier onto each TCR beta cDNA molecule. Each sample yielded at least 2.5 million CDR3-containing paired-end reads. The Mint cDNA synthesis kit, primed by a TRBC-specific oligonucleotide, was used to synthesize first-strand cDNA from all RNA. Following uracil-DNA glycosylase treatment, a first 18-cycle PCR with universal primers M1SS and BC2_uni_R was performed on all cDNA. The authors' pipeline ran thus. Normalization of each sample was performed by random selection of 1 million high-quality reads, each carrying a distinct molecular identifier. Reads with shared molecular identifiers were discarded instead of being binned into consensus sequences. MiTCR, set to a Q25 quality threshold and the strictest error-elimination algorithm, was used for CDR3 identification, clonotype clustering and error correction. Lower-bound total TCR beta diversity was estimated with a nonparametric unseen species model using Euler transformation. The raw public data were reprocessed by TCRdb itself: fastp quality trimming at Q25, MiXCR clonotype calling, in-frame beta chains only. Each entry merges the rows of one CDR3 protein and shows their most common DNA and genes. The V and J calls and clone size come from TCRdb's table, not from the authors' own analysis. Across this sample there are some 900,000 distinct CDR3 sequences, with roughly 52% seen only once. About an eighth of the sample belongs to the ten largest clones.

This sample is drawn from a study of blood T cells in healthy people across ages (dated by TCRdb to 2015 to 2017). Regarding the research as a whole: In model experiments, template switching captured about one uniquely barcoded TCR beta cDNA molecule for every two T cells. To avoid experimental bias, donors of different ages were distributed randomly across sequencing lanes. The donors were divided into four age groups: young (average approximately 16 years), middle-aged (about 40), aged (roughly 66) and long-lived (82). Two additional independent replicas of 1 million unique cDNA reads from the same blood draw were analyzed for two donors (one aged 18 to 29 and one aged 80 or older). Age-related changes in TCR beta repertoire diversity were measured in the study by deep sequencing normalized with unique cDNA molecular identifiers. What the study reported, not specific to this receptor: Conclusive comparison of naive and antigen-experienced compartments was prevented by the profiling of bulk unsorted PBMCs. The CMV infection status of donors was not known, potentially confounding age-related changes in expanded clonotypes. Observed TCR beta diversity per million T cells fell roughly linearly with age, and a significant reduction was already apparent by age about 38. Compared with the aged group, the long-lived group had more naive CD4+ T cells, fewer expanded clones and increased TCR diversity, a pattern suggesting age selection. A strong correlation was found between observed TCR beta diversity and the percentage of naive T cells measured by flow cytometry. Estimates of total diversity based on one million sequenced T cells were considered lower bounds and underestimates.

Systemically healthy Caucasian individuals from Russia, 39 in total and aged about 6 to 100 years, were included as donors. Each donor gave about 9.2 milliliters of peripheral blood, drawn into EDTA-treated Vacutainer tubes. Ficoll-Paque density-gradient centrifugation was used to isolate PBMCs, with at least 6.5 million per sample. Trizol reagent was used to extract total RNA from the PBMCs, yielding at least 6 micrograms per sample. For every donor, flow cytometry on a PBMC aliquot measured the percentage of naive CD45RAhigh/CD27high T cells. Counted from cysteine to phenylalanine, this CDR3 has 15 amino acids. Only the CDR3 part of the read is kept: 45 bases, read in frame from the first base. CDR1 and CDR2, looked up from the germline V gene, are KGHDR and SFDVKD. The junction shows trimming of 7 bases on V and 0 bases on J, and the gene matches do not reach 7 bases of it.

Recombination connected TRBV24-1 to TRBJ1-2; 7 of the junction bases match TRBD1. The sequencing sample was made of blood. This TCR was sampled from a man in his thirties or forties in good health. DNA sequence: TGTGCCACCAGCGAGGGACAGACTGCTAACTATGGCTACACCTTC. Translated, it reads CATSEGQTANYGYTF.